The source of this TCR beta chain is a study of regulatory T cells in long-lasting Graves disease. Construction of the TCR beta libraries employed iRepertoire HTBI primers in conjunction with Arm-PCR of CDR3 regions. TCRdb re-called the multiplex PCR reads with MiXCR, one entry per CDR3 protein. Here the sample spans about 450,000 distinct CDR3 sequences, less than 20% being singletons. This sample's time point: newly diagnosed GD, antithyroid drugs for less than 3 months. The TCR library was made from RNA extracted from PBMCs. This sample also appeared in a second study, on T cells in Graves' hyperthyroidism and ophthalmopathy.

Sample: peripheral blood mononuclear cells (PBMCs), taken at new diagnosis, from a patient treated with antithyroid drugs. The source is a woman in her twenties or thirties with Graves disease.

For the CDR3, the DNA is TGTGCCAGCAGCGTCAGGGAATTCTCCTACAATGAGCAGTTCTTC. Its protein is CASSVREFSYNEQFF. This chain connects TRBV7-2 to TRBJ2-1; maybe TRBD1 (5 bases). Germline CDR1 is SGHTA and CDR2 is FQGNSA. CDR3 length equals 15 residues. V was shortened by 5 bases and J by 0 bases, with 11 bases between the two germline ends.